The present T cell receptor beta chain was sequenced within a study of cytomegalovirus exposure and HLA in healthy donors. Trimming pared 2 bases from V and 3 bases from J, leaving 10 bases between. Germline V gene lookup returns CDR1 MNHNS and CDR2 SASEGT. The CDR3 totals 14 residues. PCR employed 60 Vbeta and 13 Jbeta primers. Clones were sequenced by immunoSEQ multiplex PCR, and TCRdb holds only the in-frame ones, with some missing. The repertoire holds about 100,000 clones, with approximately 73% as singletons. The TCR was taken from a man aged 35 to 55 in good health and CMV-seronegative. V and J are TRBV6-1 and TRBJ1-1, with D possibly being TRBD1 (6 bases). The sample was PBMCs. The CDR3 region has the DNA TGTGCCAGCAGTGAAAGGGCAGGGGACACTGAAGCTTTCTTT. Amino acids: CASSERAGDTEAFF.